Listed below are T cell receptor beta chains from one sample, sequenced in a study of neurological immune-mediated disorders. TCRdb processed the 5' RACE reads anew with MiXCR; each CDR3 protein has one entry. The sample records tens of thousands of distinct CDR3 sequences, over 4.5% being singletons. The specimen sequenced was CD4+ T cells from blood. These receptors were collected from a woman between 18 and 29 years old with multiple sclerosis. CDR3s include the opening cysteine and the closing phenylalanine or tryptophan. Each record gives: CDR3 DNA, CDR3 protein, clone size, V gene, J gene, D gene. D genes are given only for firm matches. Expanded clones are given a class, and other clones once, few, many or no size at all.

TGCAGTGCTACTCTCGGCCTCAGACAGGCCGATGAGCAGTTCTTC	CSATLGLRQADEQFF	many	TRBV20-1	TRBJ2-1	-
TGCGCCAGCAGCTACACACTAGGACAGGGCAGCACAGATACGCAGTATTTT	CASSYTLGQGSTDTQYF	many	TRBV5-1	TRBJ2-3	TRBD1
TGCGCCAGCAGCCAAGTGGGGACCACTGAAGCTTTCTTT	CASSQVGTTEAFF	few	TRBV4-3	TRBJ1-1	-
TGTGCCAGCAGCGGGGGTAGGAGTGGGCAAGAGACCCAGTACTTC	CASSGGRSGQETQYF	many	TRBV7-3	TRBJ2-5	-
TGTGCCAGCAGTGAGGGGCTGGGCGGCAATCAGCCCCAGCATTTT	CASSEGLGGNQPQHF	many	TRBV2	TRBJ1-5	-
TGTGCCAGCAGTTCGGGGGGACATCAGCCCCAGCATTTT	CASSSGGHQPQHF	many	TRBV12-3/TRBV12-4	TRBJ1-5	-
TGTGCCTGGAGTGATACAGGGGAGTACGAGCAGTACTTC	CAWSDTGEYEQYF	-	TRBV30	TRBJ2-7	TRBD1
TGTGCCAGCTCACCAAATTTCGCTAGCACAGATACGCAGTATTTT	CASSPNFASTDTQYF	many	TRBV18	TRBJ2-3	-
TGTGCCAGCAGCGCCCAACAGGGAGGAGAAACTGAAGCTTTCTTT	CASSAQQGGETEAFF	-	TRBV9	TRBJ1-1	-
TGTGCCAGCAGCTTGGAACCGGCGGGGGGATACGAGCAGTACTTC	CASSLEPAGGYEQYF	many	TRBV5-5	TRBJ2-7	TRBD2
TGCAGTGCAGCCGGGACTAGCGTTTCTGAGCAGTTCTTC	CSAAGTSVSEQFF	-	TRBV20-1	TRBJ2-1	TRBD2
TGTGCCATCAGTTCGACTGTAGGGACGTCACACAATGAGCAGTTCTTC	CAISSTVGTSHNEQFF	many	TRBV10-3	TRBJ2-1	-
TGTGCCAGCAGCTTTTCCGGGTACTCTGGAAACACCATATATTTT	CASSFSGYSGNTIYF	many	TRBV7-2	TRBJ1-3	-
TGCGCCAGCAGCGAGAATTCCGGGACGGGACTGAATGGAAACACCATATATTTT	CASSENSGTGLNGNTIYF	many	TRBV4-3	TRBJ1-3	-
TGCAGTGCTAGGAGCGGGGCTATGAACACTGAAGCTTTCTTT	CSARSGAMNTEAFF	many	TRBV20-1	TRBJ1-1	-
TGTGCCAGCAGTTTTGACAGAGAATATGGCTACACCTTC	CASSFDREYGYTF	-	TRBV12-3/TRBV12-4	TRBJ1-2	-
TGTGCCAGGCCTTCACACGGCTGGGGGACCGTCAATCAGCCCCAGCATTTT	CARPSHGWGTVNQPQHF	many	TRBV2	TRBJ1-5	-
TGTGCCAGCAGCTCGGCGCAGGGTTCTAATGAGCAGTTCTTC	CASSSAQGSNEQFF	many	TRBV5-6	TRBJ2-1	-
TGCAGCGTGGTAGGCGTCACTATCAGCAATGAGCAGTTCTTC	CSVVGVTISNEQFF	many	TRBV29-1	TRBJ2-1	-
TGCAGTGCTAGAGAAGGGAGCCGGAACACTGAAGCTTTCTTT	CSAREGSRNTEAFF	many	TRBV20-1	TRBJ1-1	-
TGTGCCAGCAGCGGGGACCGCCAAGAGACCCAGTACTTC	CASSGDRQETQYF	many	TRBV6-5	TRBJ2-5	-
-	CASSFYICSAPRGTDTQYF	-	TRBV11-2	TRBJ2-3	-
TGTGCCAGCAGCTTAGGGGAGTTCGCCTCATATGGCTACACCTTC	CASSLGEFASYGYTF	many	TRBV7-8	TRBJ1-2	-
TGCAGTGCTCTATCAGGGGGTCATCAGCCCCAGCATTTT	CSALSGGHQPQHF	many	TRBV20-1	TRBJ1-5	TRBD1
TGCAGTGCTAGAGATTTGGGCCGGGATATTACCCAGTACTTC	CSARDLGRDITQYF	many	TRBV20-1	TRBJ2-5	-
TGTGCCAGCACCCTGGACCACGGAGCTGGCTATGGCTACACCTTC	CASTLDHGAGYGYTF	many	TRBV12-3/TRBV12-4	TRBJ1-2	-
TGCAGTGCTAGAACCCCTAGCGGGGCATACAATGAGCAGTTCTTC	CSARTPSGAYNEQFF	many	TRBV20-1	TRBJ2-1	TRBD2
TGTGCCAGCTCGGACGAAGAGACCCAGTACTTC	CASSDEETQYF	-	TRBV27	TRBJ2-5	-
TGTGCCAGCAGCGCCCGGACAGAAGAAGAAGCTTTCTTT	CASSARTEEEAFF	many	TRBV7-2	TRBJ1-1	-
TGTGCCAGCAGTTCGACAGGGGGCGGGTCACCCCTCCACTTT	CASSSTGGGSPLHF	many	TRBV6-5	TRBJ1-6	TRBD1
TGTGCCAGCAGCTCTAGGGCCGCCCTTAACTATGGCTACACCTTC	CASSSRAALNYGYTF	many	TRBV7-2	TRBJ1-2	-
TGTGCCAGCAGCTCCCGACGGGGGGGGAACACTGAAGCTTTCTTT	CASSSRRGGNTEAFF	many	TRBV7-9	TRBJ1-1	-
TGTGCCAGCAGTCCAACGACAGGGACTGAAGCTTTCTTT	CASSPTTGTEAFF	many	TRBV6-2/TRBV6-3	TRBJ1-1	TRBD1
TGCAGCGTTCAAAAGGGGATCAACACTGAAGCTTTCTTT	CSVQKGINTEAFF	many	TRBV29-1	TRBJ1-1	-
TGTGCCAGCAGCCCCGGGGACTGGCCCAATGAGCAGTTCTTC	CASSPGDWPNEQFF	many	TRBV7-6	TRBJ2-1	-
TGTGCCAGCAGGAGTGGTGGTGGCAATCAGCCCCAGCATTTT	CASRSGGGNQPQHF	many	TRBV28	TRBJ1-5	-
TGTGCCAGCAGCTTAGAAGCCTACACCGGGGAGCTGTTTTTT	CASSLEAYTGELFF	many	TRBV7-2	TRBJ2-2	-
TGTGCCAGCAGTTTGCGTCTTGGGTCTAGCGGGGGGGAAAGCACAGATACGCAGTATTTT	CASSLRLGSSGGESTDTQYF	many	TRBV12-3/TRBV12-4	TRBJ2-3	TRBD2
TGCAGTGCTAGTAGAATCCTCGAGCAGTTCTTC	CSASRILEQFF	many	TRBV20-1	TRBJ2-1	-
TGTGCCAGCAGCAAAACCGGGACAGGGGGGCAAGAGACCCAGTACTTC	CASSKTGTGGQETQYF	many	TRBV7-2	TRBJ2-5	TRBD1